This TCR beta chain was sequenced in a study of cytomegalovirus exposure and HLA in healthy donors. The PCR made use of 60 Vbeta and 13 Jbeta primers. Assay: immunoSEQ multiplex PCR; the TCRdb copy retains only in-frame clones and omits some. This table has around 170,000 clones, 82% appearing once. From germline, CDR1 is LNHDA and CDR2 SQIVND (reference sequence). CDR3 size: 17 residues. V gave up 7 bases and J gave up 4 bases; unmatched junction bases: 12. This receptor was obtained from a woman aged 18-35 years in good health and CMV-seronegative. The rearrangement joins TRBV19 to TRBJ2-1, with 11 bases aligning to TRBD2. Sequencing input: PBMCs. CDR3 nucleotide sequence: TGTGCCAGTACGGGACTAGCGGATCCAACAGAGTACAATGAGCAGTTCTTC. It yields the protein CASTGLADPTEYNEQFF.